Shown below are 25 T cell receptor beta chains from a single sample sequenced in a study of cytomegalovirus exposure and HLA in healthy donors. This PCR relied on a set of 60 Vbeta primers and 13 Jbeta primers. Sequencing used immunoSEQ multiplex PCR; TCRdb keeps in-frame clones, though not all of them. The data contain some 93,000 clones, around 10% of them singletons. Sequenced sample: PBMCs. The receptor source for this set is a man aged 45 to 65 in good health and CMV-seropositive.

This clone was seen more than once but under ten times. The chain uses TRBV7-2 and TRBJ2-1, with no clear D. The CDR3 sequence is 16 residues long. Germline CDR1 reads SGHTA; CDR2 reads FQGNSA. The ends were cut back, 5 bases at V and 5 bases at J, with 19 bases in the middle. DNA of the CDR3: TGTGCCAGCAGCCGCTCAGCGATGCGGAATAACAATGAGCAGTTCTTC. Protein product: CASSRSAMRNNNEQFF. Drawing the rest from reference TRBV7-2 and TRBJ2-1, the complete variable domain is GAGVSQSPSNKVTEKGKDVELRCDPISGHTALYWYRQSLGQGLEFLIYFQGNSAPDKSGLPSDRFSAERTGGSVSTLTIQRTQQEDSAVYLCASSRSAMRNNNEQFFGPGTRLTVL.

This sequence joins TRBV7-2 and TRBJ2-1; no reliable D call. The V and J ends lost 3 bases and 0 bases respectively, with 9 bases between them. The CDR3 is made up of 15 amino acids. Germline V gene lookup returns CDR1 SGHTA and CDR2 FQGNSA. The CDR3 reads CASSFGPSSYNEQFF. The CDR3 DNA reads as TGTGCCAGCAGCTTTGGTCCTAGCTCCTACAATGAGCAGTTCTTC.

CDR3 DNA sequence: TGTGCCAGCACCCTGACTAGCGGGAGGTCGTACGAGCAGTACTTC. Its translation: CASTLTSGRSYEQYF. V usage is TRBV5-5 and J usage is TRBJ2-7, with 13 bases aligning to TRBD2. The CDR3 runs to 15 residues. V lost 6 bases to trimming and J lost 4 bases; unmatched junction nucleotides: 7. Germline-derived CDR1 and CDR2 are SGHKS and YYEKEE (reference sequence).

This rearrangement joins TRBV7-9 to TRBJ2-7; 9 bases line up with TRBD1. There are 15 residues in the CDR3. Germline values: CDR1 SEHNR, CDR2 FQNEAQ (reference sequence). The junction had 7 bases not matched to a gene; V was cut back by 2 bases and J by 5 bases. CDR3 DNA sequence: TGTGCCAGCAGCTTAAAGGGACAGGGCGGGCACGAGCAGTACTTC. As protein: CASSLKGQGGHEQYF.

This clone came up a few times. V and J are TRBV19 and TRBJ1-5, with 7 nucleotides matching TRBD1. Trimming took 6 bases from V and 7 from J; bases not matched to a gene: 3. The CDR3 covers 12 residues. Germline lookup yields CDR1 LNHDA and CDR2 SQIVND (reference sequence). Here the CDR3 reads CASRQGEQPQHF. In DNA form, the CDR3 reads TGTGCCAGTAGGCAGGGGGAACAGCCCCAGCATTTT.

This clone has a handful of counts. This sequence joins TRBV27 and TRBJ2-7; 7 bases line up with TRBD2. The V gene's germline CDR1 is MNHEY and CDR2 SMNVEV (reference sequence). The V segment lost 4 bases and the J segment 0 bases; nucleotides outside the gene matches: 3. The CDR3 has 14 amino acids. The CDR3 DNA sequence: TGTGCCAGCAGTTCGAGCGGGGTCTCCTACGAGCAGTACTTC. Its protein product is CASSSSGVSYEQYF.

The V call is TRBV5-1, the J call TRBJ2-3, with 8 bases lining up with TRBD1. The CDR3 consists of 17 residues. Germline V gene data show CDR1 as SGHRS and CDR2 as YFSETQ. J gave up 4 bases and V 3 bases, and 13 bases lay outside the gene matches. The CDR3 nucleotides read TGCGCCAGCAGCTCACTCCAGGGGGCCTTGACCGCAGATACGCAGTATTTT. As protein: CASSSLQGALTADTQYF.

This rearrangement joins TRBV10-3 to TRBJ2-1, with 8 bases that match TRBD2. The germline V gene has CDR1 ENHRY and CDR2 SYGVKD. The CDR3 covers 18 residues. V was pared by 4 bases and J by 4 bases, with 15 bases of the junction left unmatched. In DNA form, the CDR3 reads TGTGCCATCAGTGGGTCTGATAGATCTAGCGGGCTTTACAATGAGCAGTTCTTC. Translating gives CAISGSDRSSGLYNEQFF.

This clone was detected a few times. The chain combines TRBV29-1 with TRBJ1-1; D is undetermined. V lost 4 bases to trimming and J lost 0 bases, with 9 bases between them. CDR1 is SQVTM and CDR2 is ANQGSEA in the germline V gene. The CDR3 has 13 amino acids. CDR3 loop: CSVVPPMNTEAFF. CDR3 nucleotide sequence: TGCAGCGTTGTCCCCCCAATGAACACTGAAGCTTTCTTT.

V and J are TRBV30 and TRBJ2-5, with a possible D match to TRBD1 (6 bases). The V gene lost 4 bases and the J gene lost 2 bases, with 11 bases spanning the gap. This CDR3 is 13 amino acids long. CDR1 GTSNPN and CDR2 SVGIG come from the germline V gene (reference sequence). In DNA form, the CDR3 reads TGTGCCTGGAACGGACAGATGCAAGAGACCCAGTACTTC. It encodes CAWNGQMQETQYF.

The sample holds a few counts of this clone. In nucleotides, the CDR3 is TGTGCCAGCAGCTACACACCCAGCTCCTACAATGAGCAGTTCTTC. The encoded protein is CASSYTPSSYNEQFF. The chain uses TRBV7-8 and TRBJ2-1, with unresolved D. Per germline, CDR1 SGHVS and CDR2 FQNEAQ. Between the trimmed V and J ends, which lost 4 bases and 0 bases, there was a span of 10 bases. CDR3 length: 15 residues.

The chain carries TRBV7-2 and TRBJ1-4; D is uncertain. The CDR3 totals 14 residues. CDR1 SGHTA and CDR2 FQGNSA come from the germline V gene. V was shortened by 5 bases and J by 14 bases, with 21 bases between the two germline ends. CDR3 coding DNA: TGTGCCAGCAGCCATGTCGTCCGCGAGATGAGGCTGTTTTTT. This translates into CASSHVVREMRLFF.

This clone was counted only a few times. The V gene is TRBV18, the J gene TRBJ2-3; no clear D. The CDR3 sequence is 12 residues long. V gave up 3 bases and J gave up 3 bases, with 4 bases separating them. Per germline, CDR1 KGHSH and CDR2 LQKENI. The CDR3 loop is CASSPGTDTQYF. The CDR3 nucleotides are TGTGCCAGCTCACCCGGGACAGATACGCAGTATTTT.

The rearrangement links TRBV2 to TRBJ1-4, with a weak D call TRBD1 (5 bases). V was clipped by 4 bases and J by 3 bases, with 12 bases between them. Germline CDR1 is SNHLY and CDR2 is FYNNEI. CDR3 length: 15 amino acids. For the CDR3, the DNA is TGTGCCAGCAGTGCCACGACAGTACCTAATGAAAAACTGTTTTTT. It codes for CASSATTVPNEKLFF.

In this sample, this clone turned up a few times. This sequence joins TRBV5-1 and TRBJ2-3; the match to TRBD1 covers 8 bases. V gave up 3 bases and J gave up 1 base; unmatched junction bases: 7. Per the germline V gene, CDR1 is SGHRS and CDR2 is YFSETQ. This CDR3 comprises 16 residues. The CDR3 DNA reads TGCGCCAGCAGCTGGCCACAGGGGGAGGGCACAGATACGCAGTATTTT. It translates to CASSWPQGEGTDTQYF.

This clone was seen a few times. The V and J genes are TRBV28 and TRBJ2-1, with TRBD2 as a possible D gene (6 bases). Germline V gene sequence: CDR1 MDHEN, CDR2 SYDVKM. The CDR3 consists of 16 residues. The V and J ends lost 1 base and 2 bases respectively, with 12 bases between them. The CDR3 DNA is TGTGCCAGCAGTTTATATAACCGGAGGGCCTACAATGAGCAGTTCTTC. Its translation: CASSLYNRRAYNEQFF.

In this sample, this clone turned up a few times. The chain uses TRBV2 and TRBJ2-5; 15 bases fit TRBD2. This CDR3 is built from 18 residues. Germline-derived CDR1 and CDR2 are SNHLY and FYNNEI. J was trimmed by 5 bases and V by 5 bases; bases with no gene match: 12. The CDR3 nucleotides are TGTGCCAGCAGTTTGGGACTAGCGGGAGGACGAGGCGGGGAGACCCAGTACTTC. Its translation is CASSLGLAGGRGGETQYF.

The rearrangement joins TRBV2 to TRBJ1-2; possible D gene TRBD1, 5 bases. Germline CDR1 and CDR2: SNHLY and FYNNEI. V gave up 3 bases and J gave up 4 bases, with 9 bases separating them. This CDR3 is built from 13 residues. Written as DNA, the CDR3 is TGTGCCAGCAGTGATGAAGGGGTCTATGGCTACACCTTC. Protein product: CASSDEGVYGYTF.

J is TRBJ2-7 and V is TRBV2; 14 nucleotides match TRBD2. CDR1 is SNHLY and CDR2 is FYNNEI in the germline V gene. The CDR3 has 15 amino acids. V was clipped by 6 bases and J by 5 bases; unmatched bases: 6. CDR3 region: CASRAGTSGSHEQYF. The CDR3 DNA reads TGTGCCAGCAGGGCCGGGACTAGCGGGAGCCACGAGCAGTACTTC.

This clone was counted between two and nine times. The V gene is TRBV5-1, the J gene TRBJ2-1, with D possibly matching TRBD1 (6 bases). Germline CDR1 is SGHRS and CDR2 is YFSETQ. The CDR3 runs to 15 residues. Trimming removed 4 bases from V and 0 bases from J, with 11 bases in between. CDR3 protein: CASSPGDSSYNEQFF. The DNA of the CDR3 is TGCGCCAGCAGCCCAGGGGATAGCTCCTACAATGAGCAGTTCTTC.

CDR3 residues: CASSPRTREGYGYTF. The CDR3 DNA reads as TGTGCCAGTAGTCCAAGGACCCGGGAGGGCTATGGCTACACCTTC. The chain has TRBV19 and TRBJ1-2; D remains unclear. The V end lost 5 bases, the J end lost 4 bases, and 17 bases lay between the germline ends. The CDR3 length is 15 residues. Germline-derived CDR1 and CDR2 are LNHDA and SQIVND (reference sequence).

This clone came up a few times. The chain uses TRBV10-3 and TRBJ2-3; possibly TRBD2 for D (8 bases). In germline, CDR1 is ENHRY, CDR2 SYGVKD. The CDR3 is 16 amino acids. V lost 4 bases and J lost 4, with 18 bases in between. The CDR3 nucleotides are TGTGCCATCAGTGTGGGCCTTAGCGGGACAGCAGATACGCAGTATTTT. Protein sequence: CAISVGLSGTADTQYF.

The chain has TRBV9 and TRBJ2-1, with TRBD2 matching 12 bases. This CDR3 contains 21 residues. The V and J ends lost 1 base and 6 bases, in that order; junction bases with no gene match: 20. Germline V gene data show CDR1 as SGDLS and CDR2 as YYNGEE. The CDR3 nucleotides are TGTGCCAGCAGCGTAAACCCAGGGGTAAAACTAGCGGGAGGAGGGGGCAATGAGCAGTTCTTC. Residues: CASSVNPGVKLAGGGGNEQFF.

The table lists this clone with a few counts. This rearrangement joins TRBV6-5 to TRBJ2-1; 14 bases align to TRBD2. CDR3 length equals 15 residues. Unmatched junction bases numbered 10, after V lost 6 bases and J lost 12 bases. Germline assignment: CDR1 MNHEY and CDR2 SVGAGI. The CDR3 DNA follows: TGTGCCAGCAGATCCGGGACTAGCGGGAGTAGGGTGCAGTTCTTC. Translation: CASRSGTSGSRVQFF.

This chain links TRBV28 with TRBJ2-1; 11 nucleotides match TRBD2. J lost 9 bases, V lost 6 bases, and 10 bases had no gene match. The CDR3 runs to 15 residues. CDR1 is MDHEN, CDR2 SYDVKM, per germline. Here the CDR3 reads CASRRGRLAGGEQFF. CDR3 coding DNA: TGTGCCAGCAGGAGGGGTAGGCTAGCGGGAGGTGAGCAGTTCTTC.